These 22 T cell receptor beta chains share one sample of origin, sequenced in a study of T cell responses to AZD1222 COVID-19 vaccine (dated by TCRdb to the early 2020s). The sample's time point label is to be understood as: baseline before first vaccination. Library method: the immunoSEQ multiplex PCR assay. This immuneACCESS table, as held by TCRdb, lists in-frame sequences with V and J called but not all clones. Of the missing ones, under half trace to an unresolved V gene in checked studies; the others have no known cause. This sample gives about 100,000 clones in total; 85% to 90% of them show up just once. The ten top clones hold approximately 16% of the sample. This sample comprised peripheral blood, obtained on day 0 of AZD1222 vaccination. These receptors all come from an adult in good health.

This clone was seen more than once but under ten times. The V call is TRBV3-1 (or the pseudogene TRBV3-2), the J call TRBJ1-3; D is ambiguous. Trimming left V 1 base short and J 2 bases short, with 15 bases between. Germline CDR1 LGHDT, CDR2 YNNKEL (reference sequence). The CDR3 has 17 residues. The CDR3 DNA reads TGTGCCAGCAGCCAAGCTGGGGTCGAGCACCCTGGAAACACCATATATTTT. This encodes CASSQAGVEHPGNTIYF.

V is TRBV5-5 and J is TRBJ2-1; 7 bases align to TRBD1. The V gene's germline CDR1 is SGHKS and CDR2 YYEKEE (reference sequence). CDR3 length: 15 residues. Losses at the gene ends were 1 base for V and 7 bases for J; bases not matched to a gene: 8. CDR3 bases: TGTGCCAGCAGCTTGTACAGGGGACATTCGAATGAGCAGTTCTTC. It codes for CASSLYRGHSNEQFF.

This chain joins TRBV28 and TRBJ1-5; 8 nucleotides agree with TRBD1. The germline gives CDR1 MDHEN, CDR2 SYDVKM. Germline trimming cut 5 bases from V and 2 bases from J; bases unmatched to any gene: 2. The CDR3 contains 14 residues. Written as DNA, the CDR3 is TGTGCCAGCAGTACGGGACAGGGCAATCAGCCCCAGCATTTT. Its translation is CASSTGQGNQPQHF.

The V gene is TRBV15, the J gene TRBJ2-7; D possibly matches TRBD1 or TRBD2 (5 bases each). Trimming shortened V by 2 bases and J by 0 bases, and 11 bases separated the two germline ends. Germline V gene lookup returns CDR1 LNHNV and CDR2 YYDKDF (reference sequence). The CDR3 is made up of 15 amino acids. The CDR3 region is CATSRWDPNSYEQYF. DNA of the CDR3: TGTGCCACCAGCAGATGGGACCCAAACTCCTACGAGCAGTACTTC.

The CDR3 DNA is TGCAGCGTTGGGCGGGACTTAGTAATGAACACTGAAGCTTTCTTT. It codes for CSVGRDLVMNTEAFF. V and J are TRBV29-1 and TRBJ1-1, with D possibly matching TRBD1 (5 bases). The V gene lost 4 bases and the J gene lost 0 bases, with 15 bases spanning the gap. The CDR3 covers 15 residues. CDR1 SQVTM and CDR2 ANQGSEA come from the germline V gene.

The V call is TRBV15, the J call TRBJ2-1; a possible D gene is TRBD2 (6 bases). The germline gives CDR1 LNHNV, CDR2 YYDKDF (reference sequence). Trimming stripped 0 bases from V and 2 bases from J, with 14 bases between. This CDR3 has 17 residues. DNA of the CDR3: TGTGCCACCAGCAGAGATATCCGGGAGTTCACCTACAATGAGCAGTTCTTC. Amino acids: CATSRDIREFTYNEQFF.

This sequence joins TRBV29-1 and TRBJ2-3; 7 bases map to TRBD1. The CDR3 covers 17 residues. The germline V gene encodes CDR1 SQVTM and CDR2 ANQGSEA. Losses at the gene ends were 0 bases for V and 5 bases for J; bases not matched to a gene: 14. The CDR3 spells CSVEDRRQGRIQDTQYF. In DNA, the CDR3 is TGCAGCGTTGAAGATCGGCGACAGGGTAGGATACAAGATACGCAGTATTTT.

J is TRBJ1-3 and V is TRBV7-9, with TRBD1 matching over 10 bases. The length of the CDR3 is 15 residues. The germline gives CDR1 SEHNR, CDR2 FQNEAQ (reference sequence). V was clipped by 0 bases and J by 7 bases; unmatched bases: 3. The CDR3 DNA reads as TGTGCCAGCAGCTTAGCCCGGACAGGGGGGAACACCATATATTTT. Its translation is CASSLARTGGNTIYF.

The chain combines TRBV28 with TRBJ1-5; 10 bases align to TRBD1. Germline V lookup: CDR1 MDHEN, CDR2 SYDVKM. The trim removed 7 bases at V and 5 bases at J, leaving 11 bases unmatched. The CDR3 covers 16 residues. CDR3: CASTSPRTGGYQPQHF. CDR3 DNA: TGTGCCAGCACCAGTCCCAGGACAGGGGGTTATCAGCCCCAGCATTTT.

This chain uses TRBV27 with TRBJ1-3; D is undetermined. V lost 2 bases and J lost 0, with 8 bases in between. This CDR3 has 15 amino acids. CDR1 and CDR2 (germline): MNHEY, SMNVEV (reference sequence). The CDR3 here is CASSLSHHSGNTIYF. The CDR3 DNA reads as TGTGCCAGCAGTTTAAGTCACCACTCTGGAAACACCATATATTTT.

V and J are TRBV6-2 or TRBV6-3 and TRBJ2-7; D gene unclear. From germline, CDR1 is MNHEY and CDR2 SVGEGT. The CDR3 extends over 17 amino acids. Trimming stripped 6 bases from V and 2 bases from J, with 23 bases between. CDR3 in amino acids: CASSPQSYSGITYEQYF. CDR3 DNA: TGTGCCAGCAGCCCTCAATCCTATTCGGGTATTACCTACGAGCAGTACTTC.

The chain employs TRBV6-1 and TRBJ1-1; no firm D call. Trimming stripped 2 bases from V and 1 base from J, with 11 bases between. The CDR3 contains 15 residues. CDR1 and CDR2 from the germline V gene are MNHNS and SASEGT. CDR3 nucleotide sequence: TGTGCCAGCAGTGAATCGCGGACGGCGAACACTGAAGCTTTCTTT. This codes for CASSESRTANTEAFF.

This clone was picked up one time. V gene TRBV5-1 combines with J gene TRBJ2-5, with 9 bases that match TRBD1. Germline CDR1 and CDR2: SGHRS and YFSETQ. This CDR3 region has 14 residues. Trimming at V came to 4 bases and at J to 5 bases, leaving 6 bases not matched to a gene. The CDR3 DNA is TGCGCCAGCAGCGAAGGGACAGGGCGGGAGACCCAGTACTTC. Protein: CASSEGTGRETQYF.

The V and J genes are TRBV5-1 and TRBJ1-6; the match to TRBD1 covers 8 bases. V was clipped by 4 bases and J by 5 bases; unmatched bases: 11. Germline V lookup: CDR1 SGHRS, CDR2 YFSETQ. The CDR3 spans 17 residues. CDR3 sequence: CASSPSRDRNDNSPLHF. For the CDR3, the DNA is TGCGCCAGCAGCCCGTCCCGGGACAGGAATGATAATTCACCCCTCCACTTT.

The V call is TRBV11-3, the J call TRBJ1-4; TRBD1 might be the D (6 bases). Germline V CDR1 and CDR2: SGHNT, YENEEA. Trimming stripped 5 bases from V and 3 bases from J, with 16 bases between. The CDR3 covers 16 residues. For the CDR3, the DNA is TGTGCCAGCAGCACCCAGGCCGGACAGTCTAATGAAAAACTGTTTTTT. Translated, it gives CASSTQAGQSNEKLFF.

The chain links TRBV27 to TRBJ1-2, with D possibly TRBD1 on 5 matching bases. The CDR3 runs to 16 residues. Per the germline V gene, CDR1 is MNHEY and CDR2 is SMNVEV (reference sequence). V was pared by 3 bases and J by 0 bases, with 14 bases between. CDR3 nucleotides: TGTGCCAGCAGTTTTGGGGCCAGGAGTTCTAACTATGGCTACACCTTC. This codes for CASSFGARSSNYGYTF.

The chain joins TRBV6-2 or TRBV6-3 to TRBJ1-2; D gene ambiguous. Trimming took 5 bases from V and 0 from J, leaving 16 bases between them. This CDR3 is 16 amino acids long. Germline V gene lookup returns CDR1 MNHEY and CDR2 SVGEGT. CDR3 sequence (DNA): TGTGCCAGCAGTCCCCGGGTTCTGAAAGCTAACTATGGCTACACCTTC. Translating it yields CASSPRVLKANYGYTF.

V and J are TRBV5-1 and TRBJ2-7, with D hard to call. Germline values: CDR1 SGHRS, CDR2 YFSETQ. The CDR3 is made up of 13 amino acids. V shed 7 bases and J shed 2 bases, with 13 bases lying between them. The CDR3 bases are TGCGCCAGCTCATCAGGAGTAGCCTACGAGCAGTACTTC. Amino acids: CASSSGVAYEQYF.

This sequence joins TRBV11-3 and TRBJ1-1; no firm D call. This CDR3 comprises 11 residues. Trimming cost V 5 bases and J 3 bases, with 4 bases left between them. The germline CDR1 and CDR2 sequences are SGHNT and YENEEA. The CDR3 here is CASSRDTEAFF. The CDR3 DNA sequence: TGTGCCAGCAGCCGAGACACTGAAGCTTTCTTT.

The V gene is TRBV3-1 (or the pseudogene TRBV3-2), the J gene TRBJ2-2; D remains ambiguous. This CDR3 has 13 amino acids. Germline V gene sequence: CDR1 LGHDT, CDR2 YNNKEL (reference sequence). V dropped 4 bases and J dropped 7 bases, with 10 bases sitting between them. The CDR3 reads CASSPLRGGELFF. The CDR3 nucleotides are TGTGCCAGCAGCCCCCTTCGCGGCGGGGAGCTGTTTTTT.

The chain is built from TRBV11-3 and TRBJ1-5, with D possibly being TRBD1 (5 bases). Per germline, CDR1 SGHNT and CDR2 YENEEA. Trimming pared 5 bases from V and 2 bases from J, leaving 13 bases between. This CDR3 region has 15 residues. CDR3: CASSVTECGNQPQHF. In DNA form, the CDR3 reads TGTGCCAGCAGCGTGACAGAATGTGGCAATCAGCCCCAGCATTTT.

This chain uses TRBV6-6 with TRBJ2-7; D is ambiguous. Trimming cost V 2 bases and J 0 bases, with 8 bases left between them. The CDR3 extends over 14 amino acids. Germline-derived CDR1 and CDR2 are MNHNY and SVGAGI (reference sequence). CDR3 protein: CASSYGPRSYEQYF. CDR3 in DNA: TGTGCCAGCAGTTACGGTCCTCGCTCCTACGAGCAGTACTTC.